This record looks at one TCR beta chain sequence and its context. What it binds is not known. The source of the sample is a study of shared clonotypes between healthy human individuals. Study findings and constraints: Sorted-subset samples were not fully sequenced, rarefaction indicated.

Terminally differentiated effector memory CD45RA+ cells were excluded by CCR7 positive selection of CD45RO-negative cells. The length of the CDR3 is 16 residues. With 3 bases clipped from V and 5 bases from J, the junction kept 12 bases outside the gene matches. CDR1 is LNHDA, CDR2 SQIVND, per germline (reference sequence). Genomic DNA from each subset was divided evenly over several immunoSEQ plates. Sorted subsets were amplified in replicate PCRs using around 0.2 ug DNA, 32,000 or so T cell genomes. The assay was immunoSEQ multiplex PCR, and TCRdb's table has in-frame clones only and misses some. The sample shows roughly 590,000 clones, just under 97% of them seen only once.

Source material: naive CD8+ T cells sorted from blood. The source is a woman aged 25 to 39 in good health. The rearrangement uses TRBV19 and TRBJ2-7, with 8 bases that match TRBD2. The CDR3 nucleotides read TGTGCCAGTAGTATTTTGGCTAGCGGGTCAACCCACGAGCAGTACTTC. Translating gives CASSILASGSTHEQYF.